One sample yielded the 13 T cell receptor beta chains listed below, sequenced in a study of CD8 T cells in Susac syndrome. Roughly 0.45 to 1 ug RNA was reverse transcribed with random hexamers. TCRdb reprocessed the immunoSEQ multiplex PCR reads via MiXCR and lists one record per CDR3 protein. This table has around 280,000 distinct CDR3 sequences, 85% appearing once. Sequences were obtained from CD8+ T cells from PBMCs. These receptors all stem from a human donor with multiple sclerosis.

The rearrangement joins TRBV28 to TRBJ2-1; 8 nucleotides align to TRBD2. CDR1 is MDHEN and CDR2 is SYDVKM in the germline V gene. The CDR3 runs to 14 residues. Germline trimming cut 3 bases from V and 5 bases from J; bases unmatched to any gene: 3. CDR3: CASSLLAGHNEQFF. Written as DNA, the CDR3 is TGTGCCAGCAGTTTGCTAGCGGGTCACAATGAGCAGTTCTTC.

V usage is TRBV11-2 and J usage is TRBJ2-3; tentative D call: TRBD2 (5 bases). The V end lost 3 bases, the J end lost 1 base, and 11 bases lay between the germline ends. The CDR3 totals 15 residues. Germline V gene data show CDR1 as SGHAT and CDR2 as FQNNGV. The CDR3, as DNA: TGTGCCAGCAGCTTTTGGGAGTCGGGCACAGATACGCAGTATTTT. This translates into CASSFWESGTDTQYF.

The chain joins TRBV5-6 to TRBJ2-7; TRBD2 matches at 7 bases. This CDR3 comprises 14 residues. CDR1 SGHDT and CDR2 YYEEEE come from the germline V gene. J lost 3 bases, V lost 4 bases, and 7 bases had no gene match. Here the CDR3 DNA reads TGTGCCAGCAGCACGGGGGGAGGTTTCTACGAGCAGTACTTC. Protein: CASSTGGGFYEQYF. Full variable domain (remainder filled in from reference TRBV5-6 and TRBJ2-7): DAGVTQSPTHLIKTRGQQVTLRCSPKSGHDTVSWYQQALGQGPQFIFQYYEEEERQRGNFPDRFSGHQFPNYSSELNVNALLLGDSALYLCASSTGGGFYEQYFGPGTRLTVT.

This chain joins TRBV13 and TRBJ2-1; TRBD2 agrees at 9 bases. This CDR3 is 15 amino acids long. The V gene end was trimmed by 0 bases and the J gene end by 8 bases; junction bases not matched to a gene: 5. Germline V lookup: CDR1 PRHDT, CDR2 FYEKMQ (reference sequence). The CDR3 region has the DNA TGTGCCAGCAGCTTAGGGTGGACTAGCGTCGATGAGCAGTTCTTC. It encodes CASSLGWTSVDEQFF.

This chain uses TRBV5-1 with TRBJ2-2; 12 bases are a match to TRBD2. Germline V gives CDR1 SGHRS, CDR2 YFSETQ. There are 18 residues in the CDR3. The ends lost 0 bases at V and 4 bases at J; junction bases unmatched: 7. CDR3 nucleotide sequence: TGCGCCAGCAGCTTGGCCAGGCTAGCGGGAGGGCCCACCGGGGAGCTGTTTTTT. Protein product: CASSLARLAGGPTGELFF.

Only one count was recorded for this clonotype. The chain employs TRBV10-3 and TRBJ2-5; D ambiguous. This CDR3 comprises 13 residues. Per germline, CDR1 ENHRY and CDR2 SYGVKD. The V gene lost 6 bases and the J gene lost 1 base, with 9 bases spanning the gap. The CDR3 is CAISLNIQETQYF. As DNA, the CDR3 is TGTGCCATCAGCCTGAATATCCAAGAGACCCAGTACTTC.

This clonotype has just a few counts. The chain links TRBV6-1 to TRBJ2-3; TRBD2 matches 7 bases. CDR1 MNHNS and CDR2 SASEGT come from the germline V gene. The CDR3 is 15 amino acids. The V and J ends lost 6 bases and 6 bases, in that order; junction bases with no gene match: 12. The CDR3 DNA reads as TGTGCCAGCAGCCCCCGGGCGGACGGGAGGGATACGCAGTATTTT. This encodes CASSPRADGRDTQYF.

This CDR3 reads CASSLLGDYLYNEQFF. The CDR3, as DNA: TGTGCCAGCAGTCTTCTGGGGGACTACCTATACAATGAGCAGTTCTTC. V is TRBV28 and J is TRBJ2-1; 7 bases are a match to TRBD2. Trimming cost V 5 bases and J 4 bases; bases outside gene matches: 11. Germline lookup yields CDR1 MDHEN and CDR2 SYDVKM. CDR3 length: 16 residues. Complete variable domain (other parts from reference TRBV28 and TRBJ2-1): DVKVTQSSRYLVKRTGEKVFLECVQDMDHENMFWYRQDPGLGLRLIYFSYDVKMKEKGDIPEGYSVSREKKERFSLILESASTNQTSMYLCASSLLGDYLYNEQFFGPGTRLTVL.

The CDR3 nucleotides read TGTGCCAGCAGCTTGCAAGGGGGTAGCGGGGGTGAGCAGTTCTTC. Protein: CASSLQGGSGGEQFF. This rearrangement joins TRBV7-9 to TRBJ2-1; 9 bases agree with TRBD2. The CDR3 is 15 amino acids. CDR1 is SEHNR, CDR2 FQNEAQ, per germline (reference sequence). V lost 3 bases and J lost 9; bases outside the gene matches: 9.

The V gene is TRBV27, the J gene TRBJ2-3, with TRBD2 matching 11 bases. The trim removed 3 bases at V and 5 bases at J, leaving 7 bases unmatched. The CDR3 is 16 amino acids. Germline V gives CDR1 MNHEY, CDR2 SMNVEV (reference sequence). DNA for the CDR3: TGTGCCAGCAGTTTGCTAGCGGGAGGCCGGGGAGATACGCAGTATTTT. Amino acid sequence: CASSLLAGGRGDTQYF.

The rearrangement links TRBV5-1 to TRBJ2-1; no clear D gene. Looked up from germline, CDR1 is SGHRS and CDR2 is YFSETQ. The CDR3 is 15 residues long. V gave up 4 bases and J gave up 0 bases, with 11 bases separating them. For the CDR3, the DNA is TGCGCCAGCAGCCCCGACATCAGCTCCTACAATGAGCAGTTCTTC. Translation gives CASSPDISSYNEQFF.

The rearrangement links TRBV2 to TRBJ1-1; D is possibly TRBD1 (5 bases). V lost 6 bases and J 4 bases, leaving 9 bases between the germline ends. Germline values: CDR1 SNHLY, CDR2 FYNNEI. The CDR3 runs to 12 residues. CDR3 amino acids: CASRPRATEAFF. The DNA of the CDR3 is TGTGCCAGCAGGCCCAGGGCCACTGAAGCTTTCTTT.

This clonotype was found a few times. V and J are TRBV28 and TRBJ1-1, with 7 positions matching TRBD1. The CDR3 extends over 15 amino acids. V was pared by 5 bases and J by 4 bases, with 10 bases of the junction left unmatched. Germline V gives CDR1 MDHEN, CDR2 SYDVKM. The CDR3 bases are TGTGCCAGCAGTCCGTCCACAGGGGCGCGCACTGAAGCTTTCTTT. This gives the protein CASSPSTGARTEAFF.